This TCR beta chain was captured by sequencing in a study of control samples from healthy donors and cancer patients. The protocol was immunoSEQ multiplex PCR, while the TCRdb copy is restricted to in-frame clones and leaves out a portion. The sample lists just under 75,000 clones, over 75% occurring once. Trimming took 4 bases from V and 0 from J, leaving 11 bases between them. The length of the CDR3 is 15 residues. Looked up from germline, CDR1 is SGDLS and CDR2 is YYNGEE. The J gene is TRBJ2-1, the V gene TRBV9; D gene ambiguous. The sequenced sample consisted of blood. The clonotype was recovered from a woman in her forties or fifties in good health. CDR3 sequence reads: CASSFDFDSYNEQFF. In DNA, the CDR3 is TGTGCCAGCAGCTTCGACTTCGACTCCTACAATGAGCAGTTCTTC. Supplemented by reference TRBV9 and TRBJ2-1, the full variable domain reads DSGVTQTPKHLITATGQRVTLRCSPRSGDLSVYWYQQSLDQGLQFLIQYYNGEERAKGNILERFSAQQFPDLHSELNLSSLELGDSALYFCASSFDFDSYNEQFFGPGTRLTVL.